These 15 T cell receptor beta chains share one sample of origin, sequenced in a study. TCRdb processed the RT-PCR reads anew with MiXCR; each CDR3 protein has one entry. Here the sample spans about 680,000 distinct CDR3 sequences, over 12% being singletons. Sequencing input: memory CD4+ T cells from blood. Receptor source: a female donor in good health, serving as a healthy control.

This rearrangement joins TRBV5-1 to TRBJ2-1, with D possibly called TRBD1 or TRBD2 (6 bases each). Looked up from germline, CDR1 is SGHRS and CDR2 is YFSETQ. CDR3 length: 15 amino acids. V lost 0 bases, J lost 8 bases, and 15 bases lay in between. CDR3 sequence: CASSLGPGGGDEQFF. Here the CDR3 DNA reads TGCGCCAGCAGCTTGGGTCCCGGGGGCGGCGATGAGCAGTTCTTC.

The rearrangement uses TRBV24-1 and TRBJ2-1; D gene uncertain. The CDR3 length is 14 residues. Trimming removed 4 bases at V and 8 bases at J, with 14 bases between. Germline CDR1 and CDR2: KGHDR and SFDVKD. In DNA form, the CDR3 reads TGTGCCACCAGTGACCCCTCGATTAGGGATGAGCAGTTCTTC. This gives the protein CATSDPSIRDEQFF.

There are many counts of this clonotype. This chain links TRBV6-5 with TRBJ2-1; D not resolved. The CDR3 runs 13 residues. Germline V lookup: CDR1 MNHEY, CDR2 SVGAGI. V dropped 7 bases and J dropped 5 bases, with 12 bases sitting between them. The CDR3 region is CASKDYSHNEQFF. In DNA form, the CDR3 reads TGTGCCAGCAAGGATTACAGTCACAATGAGCAGTTCTTC.

The chain carries TRBV6-6 and TRBJ2-2; TRBD1 is a possible D gene (6 bases). The CDR3 is made up of 17 amino acids. Trimming cost V 7 bases and J 4 bases, with 22 bases left between them. The V gene's germline CDR1 is MNHNY and CDR2 SVGAGI (reference sequence). This chain's CDR3 is CASIRRRDTTGTGELFF. Here the CDR3 DNA reads TGTGCCAGCATTCGTCGCAGGGACACTACGGGCACCGGGGAGCTGTTTTTT.

There are a few counts of this clonotype. The rearrangement links TRBV10-3 to TRBJ2-3, with TRBD2 identical over 9 bases. V trimming: 4 bases; J trimming: 11 bases; junction bases outside the gene matches: 19. This CDR3 contains 17 residues. Germline CDR1 is ENHRY and CDR2 is SYGVKD. This CDR3 is CAISGLPLAGDDHKQYF. CDR3 DNA sequence: TGTGCCATCAGTGGCCTCCCTTTAGCGGGAGACGATCATAAGCAGTATTTT.

This clonotype was observed at least ten times. The chain joins TRBV20-1 to TRBJ1-3; D not certain. The germline V and J ends were trimmed by 3 bases and 4 bases, with 10 bases remaining between them. The CDR3 spans 13 residues. From germline, CDR1 is DFQATT and CDR2 SNEGSKA (reference sequence). The CDR3: CSASSDLGNTIYF. CDR3 DNA sequence: TGCAGTGCTAGCTCGGACTTAGGAAACACCATATATTTT.

This sequence joins TRBV20-1 and TRBJ1-6; D is perhaps TRBD1 (6 bases). The CDR3 has 13 residues. CDR1 DFQATT and CDR2 SNEGSKA come from the germline V gene (reference sequence). With 2 bases removed from V and 9 bases from J, the gap between germline ends came to 11 bases. The CDR3 DNA is TGCAGTGCTAGATCGGGGGGCGCTTCACCCCTCCACTTT. Translated, it gives CSARSGGASPLHF.

In its sample, this clonotype was seen a few times. The chain joins TRBV2 to TRBJ1-6; D is possibly TRBD1 (5 bases). CDR1 is SNHLY, CDR2 FYNNEI, per germline. The CDR3 contains 13 residues. The CDR3 DNA follows: TGTGGGAACCGGGCTGAGGGGAGTTCACCCCTCCACTTT. Its protein product is CGNRAEGSSPLHF.

In this sample, this clonotype turned up many times. This chain joins TRBV6-2 or TRBV6-3 and TRBJ1-5, with a tentative D call TRBD1 (5 bases). This CDR3 is built from 12 residues. Germline loops: CDR1 MNHEY, CDR2 SVGEGT. V was pared by 2 bases and J by 6 bases, with 5 bases between. The CDR3 nucleotides are TGTGCCAGCAGTTACGGGGGTCAGCCCCAGCATTTT. It encodes CASSYGGQPQHF.

This clonotype was counted a few times. The chain employs TRBV12-3 or TRBV12-4 and TRBJ1-1; D gene uncertain. The CDR3 runs to 15 residues. Trimming left V 6 bases short and J 1 base short, with 15 bases between. This CDR3 reads CASSPARAQNTEAFF. DNA of the CDR3: TGTGCCAGCAGCCCGGCGCGGGCCCAGAACACTGAAGCTTTCTTT.

Only a few counts were recorded for this clonotype. The gene calls are TRBV6-5 and TRBJ2-7; TRBD2 matches at 8 bases. Germline V gene lookup returns CDR1 MNHEY and CDR2 SVGAGI. The CDR3 covers 15 residues. The trim removed 0 bases at V and 6 bases at J, leaving 7 bases unmatched. CDR3 nucleotide sequence: TGTGCCAGCAGTTACTCGACGGGGGGGGTCTCCGAGCAGTACTTC. It is translated as CASSYSTGGVSEQYF.

The chain couples TRBV7-3 to TRBJ2-1, with 8 bases identical to TRBD2. The length of the CDR3 is 16 residues. J lost 4 bases, V lost 3 bases, and 8 bases had no gene match. Germline V CDR1 and CDR2: SGHTA, FQGTGA. The CDR3 spells CASSLIPGLGYNEQFF. The CDR3 bases are TGTGCCAGCAGCTTGATTCCGGGACTAGGGTACAATGAGCAGTTCTTC.

This clonotype occurred many times. The rearrangement uses TRBV5-1 and TRBJ2-7, with D maybe TRBD2 (6 bases). The CDR3 covers 15 residues. With 1 base removed from V and 0 bases from J, the gap between germline ends came to 11 bases. The germline V gene has CDR1 SGHRS and CDR2 YFSETQ. The CDR3 region has the DNA TGCGCCAGCAGCTTGAACGGACTACTCTCCTACGAGCAGTACTTC. This sequence encodes CASSLNGLLSYEQYF.

This clonotype was seen more than once but under ten times. V is TRBV3-1 and J is TRBJ1-2, with TRBD1 identical over 7 bases. The CDR3 loop spans 17 amino acids. Per the germline V gene, CDR1 is LGHDT and CDR2 is YNNKEL (reference sequence). The junction had 14 bases not matched to a gene; V was cut back by 3 bases and J by 4 bases. The CDR3 sequence: CASSHTTTGTASYGYTF. CDR3 nucleotides: TGTGCCAGCAGCCATACCACCACCGGGACAGCGAGCTATGGCTACACCTTC.

Ten or more counts support this clonotype. The chain couples TRBV6-2 or TRBV6-3 to TRBJ2-4; TRBD1 agrees at 8 bases. CDR1 and CDR2 from the germline V gene are MNHEY and SVGEGT. The CDR3 is made up of 17 amino acids. V lost 6 bases to trimming and J lost 0 bases; unmatched junction nucleotides: 10. The CDR3 sequence: CASRPGQGGLAKNIQYF. CDR3 DNA sequence: TGTGCCAGCAGACCCGGACAGGGAGGCTTAGCCAAAAACATTCAGTACTTC.